This entry describes one T cell receptor beta chain. The CDR3 has 15 amino acids. V was cut by 3 bases and J by 1 base, with 12 bases left in between. Germline V lookup: CDR1 ENHRY, CDR2 SYGVKD. This specimen comes from a study of shared clonotypes between healthy human individuals. Assay used: immunoSEQ multiplex PCR; TCRdb lists only in-frame clones, some missing. The profile shows approximately 350,000 clones, 74% of them singletons. Sequenced sample: memory CD4+ T cells sorted from blood. Subset defined: CD45RA-negative fraction. The TCR sequence derives from a man aged 25-45 years in good health. The V call is TRBV10-3, the J call TRBJ1-1; no definite D call. CDR3 loop: CAISDLDGRNTEAFF. The CDR3 bases are TGTGCCATCAGTGACCTCGACGGTCGGAACACTGAAGCTTTCTTT.